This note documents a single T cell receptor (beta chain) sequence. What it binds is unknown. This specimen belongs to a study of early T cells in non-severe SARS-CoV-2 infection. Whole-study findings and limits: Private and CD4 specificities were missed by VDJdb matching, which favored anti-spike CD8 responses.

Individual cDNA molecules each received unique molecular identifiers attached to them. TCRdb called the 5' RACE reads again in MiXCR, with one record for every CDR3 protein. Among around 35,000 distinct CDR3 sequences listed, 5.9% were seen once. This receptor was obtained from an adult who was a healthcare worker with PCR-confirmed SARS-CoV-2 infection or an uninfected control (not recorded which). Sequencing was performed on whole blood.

Here the CDR3 DNA reads TGTGCCAGCAGTTTAGTAACAGGATTCGACGGGGAGCTGTTTTTT. Its protein product is CASSLVTGFDGELFF. The rearrangement links TRBV28 to TRBJ2-2; tentative D call: TRBD1 (5 bases). The CDR3 is 15 residues long. With 2 bases removed from V and 7 bases from J, the gap between germline ends came to 14 bases. Germline values: CDR1 MDHEN, CDR2 SYDVKM.